One sample yielded the 2 T cell receptor beta chains listed below, sequenced in a study of control samples from healthy donors and cancer patients. Assay used: immunoSEQ multiplex PCR; TCRdb lists only in-frame clones, some missing. The sample lists approximately 100,000 clones; around nine tenths were seen once. Sequences were obtained from PBMCs. The receptors come from a man aged 55 to 70 with lung cancer.

The V and J genes are TRBV19 and TRBJ2-2, with no clear D. Germline V lookup: CDR1 LNHDA, CDR2 SQIVND (reference sequence). This CDR3 contains 12 residues. Trimming removed 6 bases at V and 4 bases at J, with 6 bases between. CDR3 sequence: CASSLGTGELFF. The CDR3 DNA reads as TGTGCCAGTAGCCTAGGCACCGGGGAGCTGTTTTTT.

V and J are TRBV10-3 and TRBJ2-3; 9 positions match TRBD1. Germline-derived CDR1 and CDR2 are ENHRY and SYGVKD. The CDR3 consists of 18 residues. Trimming removed 0 bases from V and 4 bases from J; junction bases left unmatched: 11. The DNA of the CDR3 is TGTGCCATCAGTGAGTCGGCAGGACAGGGGATTTGGGCAGATACGCAGTATTTT. Translation gives CAISESAGQGIWADTQYF.